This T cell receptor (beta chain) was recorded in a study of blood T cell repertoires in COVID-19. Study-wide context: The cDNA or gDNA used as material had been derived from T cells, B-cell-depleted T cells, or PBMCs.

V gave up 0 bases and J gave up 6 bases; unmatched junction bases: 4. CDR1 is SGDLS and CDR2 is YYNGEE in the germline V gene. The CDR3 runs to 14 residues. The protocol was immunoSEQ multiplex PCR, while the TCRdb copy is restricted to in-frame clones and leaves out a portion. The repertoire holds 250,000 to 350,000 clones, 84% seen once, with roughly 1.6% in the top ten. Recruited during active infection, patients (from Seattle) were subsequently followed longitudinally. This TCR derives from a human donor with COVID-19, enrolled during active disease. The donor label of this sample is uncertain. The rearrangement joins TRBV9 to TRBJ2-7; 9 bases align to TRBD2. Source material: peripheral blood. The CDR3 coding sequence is TGTGCCAGCAGCGTAGCCCTAGCGGGAACCGAGCAGTACTTC. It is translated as CASSVALAGTEQYF.